This paragraph covers one TCR beta chain sequence. Its cognate antigen has yet to be identified. A junction end diverges from the germline sequence, so it may reflect a read error. The data originate from a study of cytomegalovirus exposure and HLA in healthy donors (dated by TCRdb to about 2017). Background on the whole study: According to an earlier analysis of 550 to 750 of the donors, about 179 million T cells yielded 117 million unique TCR beta sequences and 276 Gb of sequence data. To study patterns of TCR occurrence, a later analysis re-analyzed previously published TCR beta repertoires from 650 to 750 donors and added high-resolution HLA genotyping. Among under 450 genotyped donors of the cohort, an average of about 240,000 unique TCR beta nucleotide sequences were sequenced per donor, roughly a sixth of them non-productive. Using immunosequencing, the study profiled T cell repertoires from about 650 subjects and related those repertoires to cytomegalovirus serostatus. Along with the approximately 670-subject first cohort, a separate validation cohort of some 130 different subjects was used. HLA typing covered class I and class II loci at four-digit resolution. About 310 gigabases of sequencing data and approximately 84 million unique TCR sequences were included in an early release covering roughly 700 HLA-typed donors. The genetic ancestry cluster associated with self-reported Caucasian donors included about four fifths of the roughly 400 genotyped donors. Genome-wide SNP genotypes for about three fifths of the roughly 700 donors were used in a later genetic analysis, which treated that subset as a discovery cohort. All discovery cohort repertoires had been generated on a single sequencing platform. The later analysis used no new phenotypic data to find candidate immune exposures, relying instead on TCR beta sequences and their occurrence across donors. To predict cytomegalovirus infection status, the study combined high-throughput TCR immunosequencing, statistical association of individual TCRs with disease status, and machine learning. Typing coverage differed by locus: A, B, C, DRB1 and DQB1 were typed in roughly 620-640 donors, DQA1 in 500 to 550, DPA1 in around 580, and DPB1 in roughly 450. The study was designed to test whether signatures of past pathogen exposure could be identified by cataloging public T cell receptors. In an earlier analysis of more than 550 of the donors, high-throughput TCR beta sequencing was used to judge whether each TCR beta V gene segment behaved as functional or pseudogenic. Several DR-DQ haplotypes were treated as single units for association and clustering because of strong linkage in the cohort. Donor age, sex, ethnicity and CMV serostatus were compiled alongside the repertoire data. Broader findings and caveats from the paper: Some IMGT-functional V segments, including TRBV6-2 and TRBV6-3, could not be distinguished by the 87-base-pair reads and were therefore excluded. Presence/absence analyses assumed roughly uniform sequencing depth across donors, an assumption that may not hold. A few of the identified cytomegalovirus-associated TCR beta chains were confirmed in vitro to be specific for cytomegalovirus antigens. Only TCR beta chains were sequenced in this cohort, and the absence of alpha or paired-chain data limited detectable features. The earlier analysis of 450 to 700 of the donors excluded approximately 15 rarely observed V segments, including chromosome 9 orphons, because counts were too low. The authors suggested that the approach could potentially be extended to other disease states and immunological phenotypes. According to a later analysis, parvovirus B19, influenza, CMV and Epstein-Barr virus appeared linked to several top co-occurrence clusters. A cluster of highly shared sequence variants was judged likely to represent a technical artifact of the sequencing pipeline. In both the original and validation cohorts, the classifier was reported to diagnose cytomegalovirus status with high specificity and sensitivity. Strong co-occurrence of HLA alleles, especially DR and DQ, made assigning TCR associations to individual alleles difficult. For the cohort, immune exposure information was limited to CMV serostatus. At a false discovery rate of 0.05, a later analysis linked around 17,000 TCR beta sequences to specific HLA alleles. Linkage disequilibrium might explain the correlated functional status among segregating V segments, but an unknown experimental factor could not be ruled out. In an earlier analysis of around 500 of the donors, most TCR beta V segments appeared in productive rearrangements about 87% or about 30% of the time, broadly matching IMGT annotations. The study listed around 160 TCR beta chains as associated with cytomegalovirus. Most CMV-associated TCR beta chains appeared to be HLA-restricted in a later analysis, and the HLA associations seemed to be driven largely by CMV exposure. A later analysis found that TCR association rates varied across HLA loci, with DRB1 alleles showing the most associated TCRs and HLA-C alleles the fewest. Because some donors lacked HLA typing at each locus, the association tests relied only on the typed subset. A later analysis found that HLA-associated TCR beta chains were more clonally expanded and had lower generation probabilities than equally common non-associated chains. An association between a missense DCLRE1C variant and V-gene and J-gene trimming of TCR beta chains was found in a later genetic analysis and replicated in an independent cohort. Most TCR sequences were seen in very few donors, while some public TCRs were found in many individuals. According to a later genetic analysis, donors in an Asian-associated ancestry cluster had fewer N-insertions in productive TCRs than the approximately 670-donor mean. A further reported finding was that TCR beta sequences accurately predicted the HLA-A and HLA-B alleles for most subjects in the first cohort.

The cohort was made up of roughly 670 healthy bone marrow donors. All cohort members were sampled while nominally healthy, although unrecorded immune exposures were likely present. The donor tested CMV seronegative and was one of the 352 seronegative cohort members. A peripheral blood sample was collected from each donor, and TCR beta sequencing was performed on peripheral blood mononuclear cells. The Qiagen DNeasy Blood Extraction Kit was used to extract genomic DNA from the blood cell samples. The CDR3 runs 18 residues from the cysteine to the phenylalanine. The retained sequence is limited to the CDR3, 54 bases, with the frame set at the first base. As encoded in the germline V gene, CDR1 is LGHNA while CDR2 is YNFKEQ. Receptor libraries were prepared by the immunoSEQ multiplex PCR assay. The multiplex PCR relied on a mix of 60 forward primers for TCR Vbeta segments and 13 reverse primers for TCR Jbeta segments. A multiplex PCR assay on genomic DNA amplified the CDR3 region of rearranged TCR beta genes. Amplified TCR beta libraries were sequenced as 87-base-pair reads on the Illumina HiSeq System. On the study's bioinformatics: In a later analysis, some 80 million unique TCR beta chains were counted across the 650 to 750 repertoires, and approximately 11 million of these chains were shared by at least two donors. Raw reads were error-corrected and collapsed into unique sequences with a nearest-neighbor algorithm that merged closely related sequences to remove PCR and sequencing errors. To assign V, D and J gene segments, CDR3 sequences were aligned to IMGT reference sequences. Each retained sequence needed at least a six-nucleotide match to both a V gene segment and a J gene segment. A rearrangement was called productive if the CDR3 had no stop codons and remained in frame with V and J, and every other rearrangement was called non-productive. CDR3 was defined by IMGT convention, running from the second conserved V-encoded cysteine to the conserved J-encoded phenylalanine. The earlier analysis of about 560 of the donors excluded any sequence lacking an unambiguous match to a single V gene segment. In an earlier analysis of 587 of the donors, V segments were called functional above 56.7% productive rearrangements and were called segregating when the between-donor standard deviation exceeded 5%. A statistical classification framework was built for diagnosing cytomegalovirus status from the catalog of TCR beta chain sequences. V and J gene assignment, in a later analysis, came from comparing TCR nucleotide sequences with IMGT/GENE-DB human TR gene sequences. Using the TCRdist pipeline, a later analysis assigned CDR3 sequences along with most-parsimonious VDJ recombination scenarios. In a later analysis, each TCR beta chain was defined by its CDR3 amino acid sequence together with its V-gene family, and reads without a unique V-gene family were excluded. To address suspected cross-contamination and a sequencing artifact, a later analysis removed 450 to 700 highly shared, low-generation-probability nucleotide sequences. In a later analysis, a clonal expansion index for each public chain was calculated from normalized within-repertoire ranks of inferred template counts. In a later analysis, generation probabilities were computed with a VDJ recombination model fitted to out-of-frame rearrangements, and the resulting probabilities were checked against IGoR. In a later analysis, TCR-TCR, TCR-HLA and TCR-CMV co-occurrence was scored with hypergeometric tests, and a repertoire-size bias correction was applied to TCR pairs. In a later analysis, false discovery rates were estimated by permuting HLA or CMV assignments 20 times. In a later analysis, co-occurring TCRs were grouped using DBSCAN, with TCRdist sequence similarity added in when clustering inside HLA-allele-positive subsets. Co-occurrence clustering excluded repertoires with fewer than 30,000 or more than 120,000 public chains, plus five with anomalous nucleotide sharing. Not all clones reach the TCRdb copy of this immuneACCESS table, which keeps in-frame sequences only. Checked studies attribute under half of the gap to unresolved V genes and leave the rest unexplained. V and J calls and clone size are those listed in that table; D and trimming were worked out from the DNA. This sample has around 140,000 clones in its table, and approximately 84% of those were observed once. The ten largest clones take up around 1.9% of the sample.

The rearranged segments are TRBV4-2 and TRBJ1-3; 8 bases in between match TRBD1. This clonotype originated in a middle-aged woman in good health and CMV-seronegative. Sequenced material: PBMCs. The DNA sequence follows: TGTGCCAGCAGCGAAGATGTCCAGGGGGCATTTTCTGGAAACACCATATATTTT. It specifies CASSEDVQGAFSGNTIYF.